Listed here is a single TCR beta chain. Sequencing was performed with immunoSEQ multiplex PCR; in TCRdb, only in-frame clones are kept and a portion is missing. The data show around 110,000 clones, roughly 84% seen once. V lost 2 bases, J lost 1 base, and 11 bases lay in between. The CDR3 is made up of 15 amino acids. CDR1 is MGHDK, CDR2 SYGVNS, per germline. The data are from a study of blood T cell repertoires in COVID-19. The TCR comes from a human donor in a cohort sampled during active COVID-19. The sequenced material came from peripheral blood. This chain uses TRBV25-1 with TRBJ1-1, with D perhaps matching TRBD1 (6 bases). Written as DNA, the CDR3 is TGTGCCAGCAGTGAAGGGGGCGCGAGGAACACTGAAGCTTTCTTT. Amino acids: CASSEGGARNTEAFF.